This TCR beta chain was documented in a study of blood T cell repertoires in COVID-19 (dated by TCRdb to 2020 to 2022). At the level of the whole study: Collaborator samples came from the United States, Italy and Spain and covered acute and convalescent phases of COVID-19. Where HLA class I and class II types were available, the types were taken from metadata supplied by the sample provider, not from assay-based typing. The dataset comprised deeply sampled blood TCRbeta repertoires from subjects exposed to, actively infected with, or recovered from COVID-19. The prospective study material was composed of cDNA or gDNA derived from T cells, B-cell-depleted T cells, or PBMCs. Samples came from the ongoing ImmuneRACE study (first 160 participants) plus 1,254 subjects from 6 global collaborators. Nearly every sample came with metadata listing a de-identified subject ID, COVID-19 status, age in years and sex. The repertoires were made available in a free public database intended to serve as a resource for research on the immune response to SARS-CoV-2. General study outcomes and caveats: How much clinical and demographic metadata was included differed by source and by participant, and the metadata was provided uncurated.

The sample holds one count of this clone. Its cognate antigen has yet to be identified. Base-call qualities are not available, and no considerably larger clone is one nucleotide away. TCRbeta CDR3 regions were amplified from genomic DNA using the immunoSEQ Assay, a bias-controlled multiplex PCR. As for the original processing: Nucleated cell counts per sample were estimated from amplification of reference gene primers within the assay. To quantify the absolute abundance of each unique TCRbeta CDR3 rearrangement, sequence reads were collapsed and filtered. For each sample, productive Simpson clonality was calculated by taking the square root of Simpson's diversity index across productive rearrangements. TCRdb holds this immuneACCESS table with in-frame rearrangements only. Some clones are missing; in checked studies, unresolved V genes explain under half, and the rest has no known cause. V, J and clone size derive from that table, while D and trimming were established from the DNA sequence. This sample holds roughly 250,000 clones; 82% were observed only once. Clones ranked in the top ten supply 9.5% to 15% of the sample.

The collaborating institutions used their own protocols to collect whole blood in K2EDTA tubes. For TCRbeta analysis, collaborator samples were shipped as frozen whole blood, as isolated PBMCs, or as DNA extracted from either sample type. The germline V gene (reference sequence) supplies CDR1 SGHNT and CDR2 YYREEE. V has 4 bases trimmed and J has 4 bases trimmed; junction bases matching no gene number 7. The CDR3 covers 15 residues, taking in both the cysteine and the phenylalanine. The entry retains the CDR3 DNA only, 45 bases that are in frame from base 1. The receptor was isolated from a woman in her fifties or sixties with active or convalescent COVID-19. The V and J segments used are TRBV5-4 and TRBJ1-1; 10 junctional bases match TRBD1. The sequenced material came from peripheral blood. The CDR3 amino acid sequence is: CASSPPGTGVTEAFF. The DNA sequence follows: TGTGCCAGCAGCCCGCCTGGGACAGGGGTCACTGAAGCTTTCTTT.